What follows are 14 T cell receptor beta chains derived from one specimen sequenced in a study of long-term antiretroviral therapy in people with HIV. At survey level, the immunoSEQ assay was run in its v3.0 version. TCRdb's table, derived via immunoSEQ multiplex PCR, lists solely in-frame clones and lacks some. The sample records under 20,000 clones, roughly 80% being singletons. This sample comprised unsorted PBMCs, obtained roughly 2.1 years before starting antiretroviral therapy. The source of these receptors is a man aged 25-45 years with HIV.

Judged by abundance, this clone is medium-sized (0.01 to 0.1%). The chain links TRBV29-1 to TRBJ1-4; a weak D match, TRBD1 (5 bases). With 6 bases removed from V and 4 bases from J, the gap between germline ends came to 9 bases. Germline values: CDR1 SQVTM, CDR2 ANQGSEA. This CDR3 has 12 residues. The CDR3 DNA follows: TGCAGCGTAACAGGTCTTAATGAAAAACTGTTTTTT. Amino acid sequence: CSVTGLNEKLFF.

The chain joins TRBV5-6 to TRBJ2-1; 10 bases fit TRBD2. Germline CDR1 and CDR2: SGHDT and YYEEEE. The CDR3 loop spans 15 amino acids. The V and J ends lost 7 bases and 4 bases, in that order; junction bases with no gene match: 8. The CDR3 reads CASETGLAVYNEQFF. The CDR3 coding sequence is TGTGCCAGCGAAACCGGACTAGCGGTATACAATGAGCAGTTCTTC.

This clone was recorded a few times. CDR3 residues: CASRFDRYSYNEQFF. CDR3 in DNA: TGTGCCAGCAGATTTGACAGGTACTCCTACAATGAGCAGTTCTTC. The gene calls are TRBV27 and TRBJ2-1; a possible D gene is TRBD1 (6 bases). CDR3 length: 15 residues. Germline V gene sequence: CDR1 MNHEY, CDR2 SMNVEV (reference sequence). The V and J ends lost 6 bases and 0 bases respectively, with 12 bases between them.

This rearrangement joins TRBV2 to TRBJ1-2; D is undetermined. The V end was cut by 6 bases, the J end by 3 bases, with 11 bases between. CDR1 is SNHLY, CDR2 FYNNEI, per germline. The CDR3 is made up of 13 amino acids. As DNA, the CDR3 is TGTGCCAGCAGCAAAACGGTCTACTATGGCTACACCTTC. This translates into CASSKTVYYGYTF. Variable domain in full (rest from reference TRBV2 and TRBJ1-2): EPEVTQTPSHQVTQMGQEVILRCVPISNHLYFYWYRQILGQKVEFLVSFYNNEISEKSEIFDDQFSVERPDGSNFTLKIRSTKLEDSAMYFCASSKTVYYGYTFGSGTRLTVV.

The chain combines TRBV27 with TRBJ1-5, with D unresolved. Trimming stripped 3 bases from V and 5 bases from J, with 11 bases between. This CDR3 has 14 residues. Germline lookup yields CDR1 MNHEY and CDR2 SMNVEV (reference sequence). Written as DNA, the CDR3 is TGTGCCAGCAGTTTGGGGTCCGGGCATCAGCCCCAGCATTTT. Its translation is CASSLGSGHQPQHF.

The gene calls are TRBV18 and TRBJ2-1; 12 bases agree with TRBD2. Germline V gene lookup returns CDR1 KGHSH and CDR2 LQKENI. Losses at the gene ends were 4 bases for V and 8 bases for J; bases not matched to a gene: 12. CDR3 length equals 17 residues. In DNA, the CDR3 is TGTGCCAGCTCACACTCTAGCGGGAGGGGTTTACGGGATGAGCAGTTCTTC. Translating it yields CASSHSSGRGLRDEQFF. Together with reference TRBV18 and TRBJ2-1, the CDR3 gives the full variable domain: NAGVMQNPRHLVRRRGQEARLRCSPMKGHSHVYWYRQLPEEGLKFMVYLQKENIIDESGMPKERFSAEFPKEGPSILRIQQVVRGDSAAYFCASSHSSGRGLRDEQFFGPGTRLTVL.

This clone came up a few times. V gene TRBV10-3 combines with J gene TRBJ2-2; TRBD1 matches at 9 bases. The CDR3 has 14 residues. J lost 5 bases, V lost 7 bases, and 5 bases had no gene match. Germline V lookup: CDR1 ENHRY, CDR2 SYGVKD. The CDR3 DNA reads TGTGCCATCATGGGGGACAGGGATACCGGGGAGCTGTTTTTT. This translates into CAIMGDRDTGELFF.

V gene TRBV6-5 combines with J gene TRBJ1-6; D not certain. From germline, CDR1 is MNHEY and CDR2 SVGAGI. V was shortened by 7 bases and J by 4 bases, with 8 bases between the two germline ends. The CDR3 is 13 residues long. CDR3 protein: CASKSEYNSPLHF. The CDR3 coding sequence is TGTGCCAGCAAATCTGAGTATAATTCACCCCTCCACTTT.

The CDR3 sequence: CASSMQGGQPQHF. The CDR3 bases are TGTGCCAGTAGTATGCAGGGTGGCCAGCCCCAGCATTTT. The V gene is TRBV19, the J gene TRBJ1-5, with D tentatively TRBD1 (5 bases). Trimming pared 3 bases from V and 7 bases from J, leaving 10 bases between. The CDR3 has 13 residues. Germline assignment: CDR1 LNHDA and CDR2 SQIVND (reference sequence).

The rearrangement joins TRBV7-3 to TRBJ2-1; D may correspond to TRBD1 or TRBD2 (6 bases each). V was cut by 1 base and J by 7 bases, with 11 bases left in between. In germline, CDR1 is SGHTA, CDR2 FQGTGA. The CDR3 totals 14 residues. CDR3 coding DNA: TGTGCCAGCAGCTTAAACAGAGGGGGGAATGAGCAGTTCTTC. It yields the protein CASSLNRGGNEQFF.

The CDR3 DNA reads TGTGCCAGCAGTTTCCGCTCTGGGGCCAACGTCCTGACTTTC. Protein: CASSFRSGANVLTF. The chain carries TRBV28 and TRBJ2-6, with D unclear. Trimming cost V 3 bases and J 0 bases, with 3 bases left between them. Germline V gene lookup returns CDR1 MDHEN and CDR2 SYDVKM. CDR3 length: 14 residues.

The chain links TRBV7-8 to TRBJ1-6; D is ambiguous. With 5 bases removed from V and 0 bases from J, the gap between germline ends came to 8 bases. The V gene's germline CDR1 is SGHVS and CDR2 FQNEAQ. The CDR3 consists of 15 residues. CDR3 DNA: TGTGCCAGCAGCGCCACGAGCTCCTATAATTCACCCCTCCACTTT. Translated, it gives CASSATSSYNSPLHF.

The chain uses TRBV5-1 and TRBJ2-2; 10 nucleotides line up with TRBD1. The CDR3 covers 15 residues. V was clipped by 4 bases and J by 3 bases; unmatched bases: 3. The germline CDR1 and CDR2 sequences are SGHRS and YFSETQ. CDR3 sequence: CASSGTGAYTGELFF. Written as DNA, the CDR3 is TGCGCCAGCAGCGGGACAGGGGCTTACACCGGGGAGCTGTTTTTT.

The rearrangement links TRBV14 to TRBJ2-5; weak D call: TRBD2 (6 bases). Trimming removed 4 bases from V and 1 base from J, with 16 bases in between. Germline assignment: CDR1 SGHDN and CDR2 FVKESK. The CDR3 loop spans 16 amino acids. DNA of the CDR3: TGTGCCAGCAGCCGAGGGGAGGCCGCATTCCAAGAGACCCAGTACTTC. Encoded protein: CASSRGEAAFQETQYF.